This entry lists 28 T cell receptor beta chains sequenced from one sample in a study of graft-versus-host responses after intestinal transplantation. For these TCRs, the target antigens are not known. TCRdb keeps only in-frame clones here, not all; method: immunoSEQ multiplex PCR. The table lists fewer than 150,000 clones, 90% to 95% of them singletons, with approximately 0.17% in the top ten. This specimen was unstimulated CD4+ T cells sorted from spleen or lymph node cells, taken before intestinal transplant. The receptor set was obtained from a human donor who received an intestinal transplant.

The V and J genes are TRBV10-2 and TRBJ1-5; 9 bases line up with TRBD1. Germline lookup yields CDR1 WSHSY and CDR2 SAAADI. Trimming at V came to 7 bases and at J to 0 bases, leaving 4 bases not matched to a gene. The CDR3 loop spans 15 amino acids. This chain's CDR3 is CASNRDRDSNQPQHF. The DNA for the CDR3 is TGCGCCAGCAACCGGGACAGGGATAGCAATCAGCCCCAGCATTTT.

The chain uses TRBV5-4 and TRBJ1-1; 8 bases are shared with TRBD1. V lost 4 bases, J lost 4 bases, and 12 bases stayed unmatched. This CDR3 has 16 amino acids. Germline values: CDR1 SGHNT, CDR2 YYREEE (reference sequence). CDR3 nucleotide sequence: TGTGCCAGCAGCCCAGGGACAGGTTTTTTTGCCACTGAAGCTTTCTTT. It codes for CASSPGTGFFATEAFF.

This chain uses TRBV19 with TRBJ2-1; TRBD1 matches at 7 bases. CDR3 length: 14 residues. V was clipped by 5 bases and J by 7 bases; unmatched bases: 8. Germline loops: CDR1 LNHDA, CDR2 SQIVND (reference sequence). DNA of the CDR3: TGTGCCAGTAGTCGCCTCGGACAGGCGAATGAGCAGTTCTTC. Translating it yields CASSRLGQANEQFF.

The gene calls are TRBV7-8 and TRBJ1-4; the D is unclear. The V end was cut by 5 bases, the J end by 0 bases, with 19 bases between. The germline CDR1 and CDR2 sequences are SGHVS and FQNEAQ. This CDR3 is built from 18 residues. The CDR3 here is CASSLRWASVATNEKLFF. The CDR3 region has the DNA TGTGCCAGCAGCCTCAGGTGGGCCAGCGTTGCAACTAATGAAAAACTGTTTTTT.

The chain is built from TRBV2 and TRBJ2-2, with TRBD1 matching 7 bases. V was clipped by 4 bases and J by 5 bases; unmatched bases: 1. CDR1 and CDR2 from the germline V gene are SNHLY and FYNNEI. CDR3 size: 13 residues. The CDR3: CASSGQGTGELFF. The CDR3 coding sequence is TGTGCCAGCAGTGGACAGGGAACCGGGGAGCTGTTTTTT.

The J gene is TRBJ2-5, the V gene TRBV6-6, with D tentatively TRBD1 (6 bases). The CDR3 spans 13 residues. Germline V gene sequence: CDR1 MNHNY, CDR2 SVGAGI (reference sequence). Trimming shortened V by 7 bases and J by 4 bases, and 13 bases separated the two germline ends. For the CDR3, the DNA is TGTGCCAGCATCCGGGACAAGGGAGAGACCCAGTACTTC. Its protein is CASIRDKGETQYF.

This clone occurred a few times. This rearrangement joins TRBV2 to TRBJ2-3; either TRBD1 or TRBD2 may supply D (6 bases each). V was shortened by 5 bases and J by 6 bases, with 12 bases between the two germline ends. The CDR3 contains 13 residues. Germline V CDR1 and CDR2: SNHLY, FYNNEI. CDR3 bases: TGTGCCAGCAGTTCCCTAGGGGGGGATACGCAGTATTTT. This sequence encodes CASSSLGGDTQYF.

V gene TRBV15 combines with J gene TRBJ1-1; D gene uncertain. V was cut by 0 bases and J by 0 bases, with 8 bases left in between. The CDR3 covers 15 residues. The V gene's germline CDR1 is LNHNV and CDR2 YYDKDF (reference sequence). CDR3 residues: CATSRDNGVNTEAFF. Written as DNA, the CDR3 is TGTGCCACCAGCAGAGATAATGGCGTGAACACTGAAGCTTTCTTT.

The rearrangement joins TRBV5-1 to TRBJ2-4; 9 bases fit TRBD1. Germline CDR1 is SGHRS and CDR2 is YFSETQ. V shed 4 bases and J 5 bases; nucleotides not matched to a gene: 7. This CDR3 is 15 amino acids long. CDR3: CASSATGGFQNIQYF. CDR3 nucleotide sequence: TGCGCCAGCAGCGCGACAGGGGGGTTCCAAAACATTCAGTACTTC.

This chain uses TRBV2 with TRBJ2-2, with D hard to call. Germline V lookup: CDR1 SNHLY, CDR2 FYNNEI. Trimming left V 6 bases short and J 5 bases short, with 10 bases between. The CDR3 has 13 residues. CDR3 residues: CASSPAGTGELFF. DNA for the CDR3: TGTGCCAGCAGCCCCGCTGGTACCGGGGAGCTGTTTTTT.

The J gene is TRBJ1-1, the V gene TRBV18; D gene uncertain. The CDR3 is 13 residues long. V lost 2 bases and J 8 bases, leaving 12 bases between the germline ends. The germline V gene encodes CDR1 KGHSH and CDR2 LQKENI. The CDR3 nucleotides read TGTGCCAGCTCACCAGGAAGCGGTCAGGAAGCTTTCTTT. This encodes CASSPGSGQEAFF.

The V call is TRBV2, the J call TRBJ2-5, with D possibly matching TRBD1 (6 bases). There are 15 residues in the CDR3. Germline V gene sequence: CDR1 SNHLY, CDR2 FYNNEI. Trimming shortened V by 5 bases and J by 5 bases, and 18 bases separated the two germline ends. CDR3 in amino acids: CASSPQTGLWETQYF. CDR3 sequence (DNA): TGTGCCAGCAGTCCACAGACAGGTCTGTGGGAGACCCAGTACTTC.

This sequence joins TRBV30 and TRBJ1-6; possible D gene TRBD1, 6 bases. This CDR3 has 13 residues. V dropped 4 bases and J dropped 7 bases, with 11 bases sitting between them. CDR1 and CDR2 (germline): GTSNPN, SVGIG (reference sequence). For the CDR3, the DNA is TGTGCCTGGAAACAGGGCTGGAATTCACCCCTCCACTTT. Its translation is CAWKQGWNSPLHF.

This clone has a handful of counts. The chain joins TRBV6-5 to TRBJ1-3; a weak D match, TRBD1 (6 bases). Deletions cut 4 bases from V and 4 bases from J, with 11 bases between. This CDR3 has 14 amino acids. The germline V gene has CDR1 MNHEY and CDR2 SVGAGI. CDR3 region: CASSSRGYGNTIYF. The CDR3 bases are TGTGCCAGCAGTTCCAGGGGTTACGGAAACACCATATATTTT.

The chain links TRBV5-6 to TRBJ2-7; TRBD1 is a possible D gene (6 bases). Germline lookup yields CDR1 SGHDT and CDR2 YYEEEE. The length of the CDR3 is 14 residues. The germline V and J ends were trimmed by 5 bases and 2 bases, with 14 bases remaining between them. The CDR3 region is CASRPTGSAYEQYF. As DNA, the CDR3 is TGTGCCAGCAGGCCGACAGGTTCTGCCTACGAGCAGTACTTC.

The rearrangement uses TRBV9 and TRBJ1-2; no firm D call. The V gene's germline CDR1 is SGDLS and CDR2 YYNGEE. CDR3 size: 13 residues. The V and J ends lost 3 bases and 9 bases respectively, with 15 bases between them. This chain's CDR3 is CASSARPGDSYTF. In nucleotides, the CDR3 is TGTGCCAGCAGCGCCCGCCCTGGGGATAGCTACACCTTC.

A word on this clone: A read error may produce the germline difference seen at one junction end. The chain combines TRBV7-9 with TRBJ2-5; D may be TRBD2 (5 bases). The CDR3 has 14 residues. CDR1 is SEHNR and CDR2 is FQNEAQ in the germline V gene (reference sequence). The CDR3 loop reads CVSSLGEGRETQYF. The DNA for the CDR3 is TGTGTCAGCAGCTTAGGCGAGGGTAGGGAGACCCAGTACTTC.

The rearrangement links TRBV7-2 to TRBJ1-2; D is perhaps TRBD1 (5 bases). Germline V gene data show CDR1 as SGHTA and CDR2 as FQGNSA. Trimming pared 2 bases from V and 5 bases from J, leaving 12 bases between. The CDR3 consists of 14 residues. The CDR3 DNA sequence: TGTGCCAGCAGCTTAACCGGGACCGATTATGGCTACACCTTC. Translation: CASSLTGTDYGYTF.

This clone occurred a few times. The rearrangement links TRBV5-1 to TRBJ1-2; D not certain. In germline, CDR1 is SGHRS, CDR2 YFSETQ. The CDR3 runs to 11 residues. Trimming left V 6 bases short and J 4 bases short, with 7 bases between. As DNA, the CDR3 is TGCGCCAGCACCGACACCTATGGCTACACCTTC. Amino acid sequence: CASTDTYGYTF.

This clone appeared once. The V and J genes are TRBV9 and TRBJ2-1; 10 bases are shared with TRBD1. Germline V gives CDR1 SGDLS, CDR2 YYNGEE. V gave up 3 bases and J gave up 12 bases; unmatched junction bases: 9. The CDR3 is 14 amino acids. In nucleotides, the CDR3 is TGTGCCAGCAGCGCCCACAGACGGGACAGGGGGCAGTTCTTC. This gives the protein CASSAHRRDRGQFF.

The chain combines TRBV7-7 with TRBJ1-2; D uncertain. This CDR3 is 17 amino acids long. Germline V gene lookup returns CDR1 SSHAT and CDR2 FNYEAQ (reference sequence). Trimming took off 3 bases at V and 4 bases at J, with 21 bases between the two ends. The CDR3 is CASSFRYKCRKIYGYTF. CDR3 coding DNA: TGTGCCAGCAGCTTTAGATATAAGTGCCGAAAGATCTATGGCTACACCTTC.

This clone was counted a single time. J is TRBJ1-2 and V is TRBV11-3, with D possibly TRBD1 on 5 matching bases. Germline CDR1 reads SGHNT; CDR2 reads YENEEA. Deletions cut 2 bases from V and 5 bases from J, with 18 bases between. The CDR3 length is 16 residues. As DNA, the CDR3 is TGTGCCAGCAGCTTAAGACCAGGGAACCTCGGGTATGGCTACACCTTC. This translates into CASSLRPGNLGYGYTF.

The chain employs TRBV5-4 and TRBJ2-5; the D gene is possibly TRBD2 (6 bases). Germline loops: CDR1 SGHNT, CDR2 YYREEE (reference sequence). V was trimmed by 4 bases and J by 1 base, leaving 14 bases between them. The CDR3 is 15 amino acids. CDR3 protein: CASSLPVGGQETQYF. The CDR3 coding sequence is TGTGCCAGCAGCCTTCCCGTGGGGGGCCAAGAGACCCAGTACTTC. The whole variable domain, filled in from reference TRBV5-4 and TRBJ2-5, reads ETGVTQSPTHLIKTRGQQVTLRCSSQSGHNTVSWYQQALGQGPQFIFQYYREEENGRGNFPPRFSGLQFPNYSSELNVNALELDDSALYLCASSLPVGGQETQYFGPGTRLLVL.

The chain couples TRBV19 to TRBJ2-1; 7 nucleotides line up with TRBD2. The V and J ends lost 5 bases and 1 base, in that order; junction bases with no gene match: 8. The CDR3 runs 16 residues. Germline assignment: CDR1 LNHDA and CDR2 SQIVND (reference sequence). As DNA, the CDR3 is TGTGCCAGTAGTCCCCTCGGGACTACTTCCTACAATGAGCAGTTCTTC. Translated, it gives CASSPLGTTSYNEQFF.

Details on this clone: Other DNA sequences in this sample translate to the same CDR3. The V gene is TRBV18, the J gene TRBJ1-2, with TRBD1 identical over 9 bases. The junction had 12 bases not matched to a gene; V was cut back by 2 bases and J by 8 bases. The CDR3 length is 16 residues. The germline gives CDR1 KGHSH, CDR2 LQKENI. CDR3 DNA: TGTGCCAGCTCACCAGTACAGGGGGCACGGTTAGGGGGCTACACCTTC. Translated, it gives CASSPVQGARLGGYTF.

The chain employs TRBV2 and TRBJ2-3, with a tentative D call TRBD2 (5 bases). The germline gives CDR1 SNHLY, CDR2 FYNNEI. The CDR3 sequence is 16 residues long. V was pared by 7 bases and J by 7 bases, with 24 bases between. The CDR3 coding sequence is TGTGCCAGCAAAGAGGAACTAGGGCGCTTGCTGAATACGCAGTATTTT. It specifies CASKEELGRLLNTQYF.

The chain employs TRBV9 and TRBJ2-5; D is undetermined. The CDR3 is made up of 13 amino acids. The V gene's germline CDR1 is SGDLS and CDR2 YYNGEE. V gave up 0 bases and J gave up 4 bases, with 7 bases separating them. This CDR3 is CASSVDSGETQYF. CDR3 bases: TGTGCCAGCAGCGTAGATTCGGGAGAGACCCAGTACTTC.

CDR3 residues: CASSPGGSKETQYF. Written as DNA, the CDR3 is TGTGCCAGCAGCCCCGGGGGTTCCAAAGAGACCCAGTACTTC. The chain recombines TRBV11-2 with TRBJ2-5; the D gene is possibly TRBD2 (6 bases). V dropped 5 bases and J dropped 3 bases, with 13 bases sitting between them. The CDR3 covers 14 residues. Germline loops: CDR1 SGHAT, CDR2 FQNNGV.